Here is one T cell receptor (beta chain) with its context. Antigen: not known. The data stem from a study of T cell repertoires in cytomegalovirus infection. Study-level information: Through public TCR beta signatures, both CMV infection and matching HLA type were indicated. The study's findings and limits: Dominating the ex vivo response were HLA-C-restricted CMV-specific TCR beta clonotypes. Identification of carriers of CMV plus the relevant HLA was achieved through cumulative public TCR beta family frequency.

TCRdb re-called the reads through MiXCR, storing one row per CDR3 protein. The table records approximately 240,000 distinct CDR3 sequences, 9% to 15% of them present only once. Specimen: PBMCs. The TCR was taken from a human donor in good health (CMV status not recorded). Some clones in this sample may be carry-over from other donors' samples.

CDR3 nucleotide sequence: TGTGCCAGCAGCCAAGATACGGTCGACGGCTCTTCACCCCTCCACTTT. This encodes CASSQDTVDGSSPLHF. The rearrangement links TRBV14 to TRBJ1-6; D gene ambiguous. From germline, CDR1 is SGHDN and CDR2 FVKESK. The CDR3 length is 16 residues. V lost 0 bases, J lost 9 bases, and 15 bases lay in between. Together with reference TRBV14 and TRBJ1-6, the CDR3 gives the full variable domain: EAGVTQFPSHSVIEKGQTVTLRCDPISGHDNLYWYRRVMGKEIKFLLHFVKESKQDESGMPNNRFLAERTGGTYSTLKVQPAELEDSGVYFCASSQDTVDGSSPLHFGNGTRLTVT.